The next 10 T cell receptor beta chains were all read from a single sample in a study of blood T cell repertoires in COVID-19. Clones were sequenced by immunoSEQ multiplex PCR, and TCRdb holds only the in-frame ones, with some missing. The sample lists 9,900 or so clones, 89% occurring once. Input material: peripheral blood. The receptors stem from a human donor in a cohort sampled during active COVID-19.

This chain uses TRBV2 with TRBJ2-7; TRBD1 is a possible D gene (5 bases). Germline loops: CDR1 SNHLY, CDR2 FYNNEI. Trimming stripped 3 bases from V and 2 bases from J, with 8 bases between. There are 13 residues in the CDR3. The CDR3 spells CASSEGRAYEQYF. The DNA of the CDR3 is TGTGCCAGCAGTGAGGGCAGGGCCTACGAGCAGTACTTC.

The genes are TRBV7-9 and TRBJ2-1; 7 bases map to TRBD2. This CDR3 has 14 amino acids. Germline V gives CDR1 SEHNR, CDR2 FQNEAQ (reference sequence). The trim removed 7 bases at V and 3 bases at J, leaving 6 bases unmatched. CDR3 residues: CASIPGGIYNEQFF. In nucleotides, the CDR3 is TGTGCCAGCATCCCGGGAGGAATCTACAATGAGCAGTTCTTC.

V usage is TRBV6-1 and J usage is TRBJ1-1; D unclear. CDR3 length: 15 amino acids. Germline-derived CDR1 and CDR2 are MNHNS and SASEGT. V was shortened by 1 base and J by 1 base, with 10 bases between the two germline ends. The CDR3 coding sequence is TGTGCCAGCAGTGAAGAGGAGGGAGGGAACACTGAAGCTTTCTTT. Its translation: CASSEEEGGNTEAFF.

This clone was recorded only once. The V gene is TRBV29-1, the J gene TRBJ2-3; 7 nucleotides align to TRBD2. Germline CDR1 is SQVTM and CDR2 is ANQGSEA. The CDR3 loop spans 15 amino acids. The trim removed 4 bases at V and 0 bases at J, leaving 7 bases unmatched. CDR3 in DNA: TGCAGCGTTGCCCTCGGACTAGTGAGCACAGATACGCAGTATTTT. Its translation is CSVALGLVSTDTQYF.

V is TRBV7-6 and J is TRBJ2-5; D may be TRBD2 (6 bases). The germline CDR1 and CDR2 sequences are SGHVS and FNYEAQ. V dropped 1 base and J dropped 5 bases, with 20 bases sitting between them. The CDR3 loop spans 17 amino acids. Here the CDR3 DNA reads TGTGCCAGCAGCTTAGGCGAGACTAGAAGGGAGCGGGAGACCCAGTACTTC. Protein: CASSLGETRRERETQYF. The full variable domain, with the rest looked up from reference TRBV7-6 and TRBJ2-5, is GAGVSQSPRYKVTKRGQDVALRCDPISGHVSLYWYRQALGQGPEFLTYFNYEAQQDKSGLPNDRFSAERPEGSISTLTIQRTEQRDSAMYRCASSLGETRRERETQYFGPGTRLLVL.

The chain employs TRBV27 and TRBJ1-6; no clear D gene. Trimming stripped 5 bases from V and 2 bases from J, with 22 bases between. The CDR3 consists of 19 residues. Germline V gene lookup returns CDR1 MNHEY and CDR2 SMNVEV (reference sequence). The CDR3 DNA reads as TGTGCCAGCAGTCTTCTACCCCCGATCGGGAAGACCTATAATTCACCCCTCCACTTT. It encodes CASSLLPPIGKTYNSPLHF.

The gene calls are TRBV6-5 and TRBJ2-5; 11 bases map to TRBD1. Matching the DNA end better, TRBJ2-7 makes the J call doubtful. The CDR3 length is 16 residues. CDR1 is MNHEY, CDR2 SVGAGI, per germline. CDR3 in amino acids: CASSYRTGGFSYEQYF. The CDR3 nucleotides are TGTGCCAGCAGTTACCGGACAGGGGGCTTTTCCTACGAGCAGTACTTC.

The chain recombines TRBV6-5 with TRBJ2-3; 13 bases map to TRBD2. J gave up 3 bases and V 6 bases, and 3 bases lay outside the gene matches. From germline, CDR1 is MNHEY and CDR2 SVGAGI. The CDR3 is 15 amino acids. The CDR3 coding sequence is TGTGCCAGCAGGTCGGGACTAGCGGGGACAGATACGCAGTATTTT. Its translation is CASRSGLAGTDTQYF.

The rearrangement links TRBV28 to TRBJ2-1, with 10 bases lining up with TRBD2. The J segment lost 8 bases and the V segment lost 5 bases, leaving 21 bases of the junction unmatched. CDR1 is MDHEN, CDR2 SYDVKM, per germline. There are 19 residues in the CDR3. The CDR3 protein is CASSRTTLISSGGSYEQFF. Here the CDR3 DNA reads TGTGCCAGCAGTCGGACGACGCTGATTAGTAGCGGGGGGAGCTATGAGCAGTTCTTC.

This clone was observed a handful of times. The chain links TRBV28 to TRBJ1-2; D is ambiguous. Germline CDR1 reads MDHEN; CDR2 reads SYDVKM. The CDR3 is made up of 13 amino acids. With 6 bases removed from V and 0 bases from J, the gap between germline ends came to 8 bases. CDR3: CASRQTANYGYTF. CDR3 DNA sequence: TGTGCCAGCAGACAGACGGCTAACTATGGCTACACCTTC.